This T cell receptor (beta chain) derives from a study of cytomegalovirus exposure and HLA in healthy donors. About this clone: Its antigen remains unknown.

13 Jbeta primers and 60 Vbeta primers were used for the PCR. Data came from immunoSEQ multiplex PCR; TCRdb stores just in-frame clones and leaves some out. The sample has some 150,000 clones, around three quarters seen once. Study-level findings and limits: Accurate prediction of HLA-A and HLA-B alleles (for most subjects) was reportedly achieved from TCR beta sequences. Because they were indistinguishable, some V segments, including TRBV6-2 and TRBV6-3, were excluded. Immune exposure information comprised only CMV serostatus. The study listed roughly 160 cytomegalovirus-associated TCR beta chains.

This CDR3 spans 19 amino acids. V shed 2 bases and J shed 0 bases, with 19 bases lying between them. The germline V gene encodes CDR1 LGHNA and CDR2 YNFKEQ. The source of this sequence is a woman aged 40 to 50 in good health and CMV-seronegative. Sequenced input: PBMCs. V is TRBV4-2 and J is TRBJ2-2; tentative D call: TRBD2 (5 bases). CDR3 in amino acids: CASSQWKTPSGTNTGELFF. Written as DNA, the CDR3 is TGTGCCAGCAGCCAATGGAAGACCCCCAGCGGAACGAACACCGGGGAGCTGTTTTTT.